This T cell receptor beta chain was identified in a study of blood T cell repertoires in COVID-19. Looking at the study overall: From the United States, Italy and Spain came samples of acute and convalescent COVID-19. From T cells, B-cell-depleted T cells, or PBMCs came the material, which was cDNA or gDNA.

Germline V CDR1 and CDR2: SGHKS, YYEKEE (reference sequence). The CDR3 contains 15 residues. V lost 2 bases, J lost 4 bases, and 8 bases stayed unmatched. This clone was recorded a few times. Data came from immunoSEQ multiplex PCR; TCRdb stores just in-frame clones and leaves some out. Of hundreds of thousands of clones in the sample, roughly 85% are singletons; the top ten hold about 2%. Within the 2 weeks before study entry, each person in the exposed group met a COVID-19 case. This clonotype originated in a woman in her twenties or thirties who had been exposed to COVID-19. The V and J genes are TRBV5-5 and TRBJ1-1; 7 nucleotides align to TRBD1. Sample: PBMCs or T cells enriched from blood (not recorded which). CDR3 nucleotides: TGTGCCAGCAGCTTAGACAGGGTCCCCGTCACTGAAGCTTTCTTT. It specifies CASSLDRVPVTEAFF. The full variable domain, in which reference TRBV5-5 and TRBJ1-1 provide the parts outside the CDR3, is DAGVTQSPTHLIKTRGQQVTLRCSPISGHKSVSWYQQVLGQGPQFIFQYYEKEERGRGNFPDRFSARQFPNYSSELNVNALLLGDSALYLCASSLDRVPVTEAFFGQGTRLTVV.